One and the same sample provided the 25 T cell receptor beta chains below, sequenced in a study of blood T cell repertoires in COVID-19. This table comes from immunoSEQ multiplex PCR, and its TCRdb copy is limited to in-frame clones, with some not included. Of 310,000 or so clones listed, approximately 90% are singletons. The specimen was PBMCs or T cells enriched from blood (not recorded which). These receptors were collected from a woman in her 40s who had recovered from COVID-19.

V gene TRBV11-2 combines with J gene TRBJ1-3; a weak D match, TRBD1 (5 bases). CDR1 and CDR2 from the germline V gene are SGHAT and FQNNGV. V was pared by 10 bases and J by 0 bases, with 16 bases between. The CDR3 is 15 residues long. CDR3 nucleotide sequence: TGTGCCAACGGCCCTGGGGGAGGCTCTGGAAACACCATATATTTT. Its translation: CANGPGGGSGNTIYF.

The chain is built from TRBV9 and TRBJ2-2; TRBD2 matches at 12 bases. CDR1 is SGDLS and CDR2 is YYNGEE in the germline V gene. Trimming cost V 4 bases and J 10 bases; bases outside gene matches: 5. CDR3 size: 14 residues. The CDR3 is CASSFGLAGQELFF. The DNA of the CDR3 is TGTGCCAGCAGCTTCGGACTAGCGGGGCAGGAGCTGTTTTTT.

V is TRBV7-6 and J is TRBJ1-5; maybe TRBD1 (5 bases). The CDR3 spans 15 residues. V lost 5 bases, J lost 2 bases, and 13 bases lay in between. Germline V CDR1 and CDR2: SGHVS, FNYEAQ. DNA for the CDR3: TGTGCCAGCAGCCCCCTCGGGGGTGGCAATCAGCCCCAGCATTTT. Its protein is CASSPLGGGNQPQHF.

This chain connects TRBV7-8 to TRBJ1-5, with D hard to call. The V end lost 5 bases, the J end lost 3 bases, and 8 bases lay between the germline ends. There are 13 residues in the CDR3. Germline CDR1 SGHVS, CDR2 FQNEAQ. The CDR3 sequence: CASSRDTNQPQHF. The CDR3 DNA reads TGTGCCAGCAGCCGAGACACCAATCAGCCCCAGCATTTT.

V and J are TRBV19 and TRBJ2-2; 7 bases are a match to TRBD2. J gave up 5 bases and V 0 bases, and 3 bases lay outside the gene matches. Germline-derived CDR1 and CDR2 are LNHDA and SQIVND (reference sequence). This CDR3 contains 15 residues. CDR3 loop: CASSIEGRGTGELFF. The CDR3 DNA follows: TGTGCCAGTAGTATAGAGGGGAGGGGAACCGGGGAGCTGTTTTTT.

The rearrangement uses TRBV7-8 and TRBJ1-1, with 7 nucleotides matching TRBD1. With 0 bases clipped from V and 2 bases from J, the junction kept 6 bases outside the gene matches. Germline V gene data show CDR1 as SGHVS and CDR2 as FQNEAQ. The CDR3 runs to 16 residues. The CDR3 is CASSLAIDRVNTEAFF. Written as DNA, the CDR3 is TGTGCCAGCAGCTTAGCAATCGACAGGGTAAACACTGAAGCTTTCTTT. Together with reference TRBV7-8 and TRBJ1-1, the CDR3 gives the full variable domain: GAGVSQSPRYKVAKRGQDVALRCDPISGHVSLFWYQQALGQGPEFLTYFQNEAQLDKSGLPSDRFFAERPEGSVSTLKIQRTQQEDSAVYLCASSLAIDRVNTEAFFGQGTRLTVV.

The rearrangement uses TRBV7-2 and TRBJ1-1; D possibly corresponds to TRBD1 (6 bases). CDR3 length: 17 amino acids. Germline CDR1 SGHTA, CDR2 FQGNSA. V was trimmed by 1 base and J by 0 bases, leaving 15 bases between them. CDR3 bases: TGTGCCAGCAGCTTAGATGGCGGGGAGGGGGTGAACACTGAAGCTTTCTTT. Translating gives CASSLDGGEGVNTEAFF.

The V and J genes are TRBV24-1 and TRBJ1-5; 8 nucleotides line up with TRBD1. This CDR3 is built from 15 residues. The V segment lost 4 bases and the J segment 5 bases; nucleotides outside the gene matches: 6. Germline V gives CDR1 KGHDR, CDR2 SFDVKD. CDR3 sequence (DNA): TGTGCCACCAGTGAAGGGACAGGATATCATCAGCCCCAGCATTTT. Translated: CATSEGTGYHQPQHF.

The chain couples TRBV12-3 or TRBV12-4 to TRBJ2-2; D gene ambiguous. The CDR3 is made up of 11 amino acids. The V gene lost 10 bases and the J gene lost 4 bases, with 7 bases spanning the gap. The CDR3 nucleotides are TGTGCCACCCCCATCACCGGGGAGCTGTTTTTT. It encodes CATPITGELFF.

V usage is TRBV30 and J usage is TRBJ1-2, with D maybe TRBD1 (6 bases). V gave up 2 bases and J gave up 5 bases, with 12 bases separating them. This CDR3 region has 13 residues. Germline assignment: CDR1 GTSNPN and CDR2 SVGIG (reference sequence). The DNA of the CDR3 is TGTGCCTGGAGTAGGGGGAAGGGGTATGGCTACACCTTC. Encoded protein: CAWSRGKGYGYTF.

The chain combines TRBV29-1 with TRBJ2-2; TRBD2 is a possible D gene (6 bases). Between the trimmed V and J ends, which lost 4 bases and 6 bases, there was a span of 15 bases. The CDR3 totals 14 residues. Germline V gene data show CDR1 as SQVTM and CDR2 as ANQGSEA. CDR3 nucleotides: TGCAGCGTTGGGAGGGACCTCCAGTCCGGGGAGCTGTTTTTT. Amino acids: CSVGRDLQSGELFF.

The chain couples TRBV7-2 to TRBJ2-7, with a tentative D call TRBD1 (5 bases). This CDR3 contains 16 residues. Trimming left V 8 bases short and J 0 bases short, with 20 bases between. Germline values: CDR1 SGHTA, CDR2 FQGNSA. CDR3 sequence reads: CASFSPGQPTSYEQYF. The CDR3 region has the DNA TGTGCCAGCTTCTCCCCAGGACAACCAACCTCCTACGAGCAGTACTTC. The variable domain in full, completed from reference TRBV7-2 and TRBJ2-7, reads GAGVSQSPSNKVTEKGKDVELRCDPISGHTALYWYRQSLGQGLEFLIYFQGNSAPDKSGLPSDRFSAERTGGSVSTLTIQRTQQEDSAVYLCASFSPGQPTSYEQYFGPGTRLTVT.

The chain has TRBV11-2 and TRBJ2-1; D is possibly TRBD2 (5 bases). The CDR3 is 15 residues long. Trimming removed 2 bases from V and 8 bases from J, with 16 bases in between. Germline V gives CDR1 SGHAT, CDR2 FQNNGV. The CDR3: CASSLSGNKVDEQFF. The CDR3 DNA follows: TGTGCCAGCAGCTTATCGGGAAACAAGGTCGATGAGCAGTTCTTC.

The chain carries TRBV2 and TRBJ1-3; D is possibly TRBD1 (6 bases). Germline assignment: CDR1 SNHLY and CDR2 FYNNEI. This CDR3 is built from 14 residues. V was shortened by 9 bases and J by 4 bases, with 16 bases between the two germline ends. The CDR3 is CASRQDGSGNTIYF. The CDR3 DNA follows: TGTGCCAGTAGACAGGATGGATCGGGAAACACCATATATTTT.

The V gene is TRBV24-1, the J gene TRBJ1-2, with TRBD1 matching over 11 bases. This CDR3 comprises 14 residues. Germline CDR1 and CDR2: KGHDR and SFDVKD. Losses at the gene ends were 2 bases for V and 7 bases for J; bases not matched to a gene: 2. The CDR3 sequence is CATSDSGQGGGYTF. The CDR3 DNA sequence: TGTGCCACCAGTGATTCGGGACAGGGGGGTGGCTACACCTTC.

The gene calls are TRBV4-3 and TRBJ2-3, with TRBD1 matching 8 bases. The CDR3 spans 15 residues. The trim removed 3 bases at V and 5 bases at J, leaving 7 bases unmatched. Germline CDR1 reads LGHNA; CDR2 reads YSLEER. The CDR3 coding sequence is TGCGCCAGCAGCCAGGACAGGGAGTATCGAGATACGCAGTATTTT. Encoded protein: CASSQDREYRDTQYF.

J is TRBJ1-4 and V is TRBV23-1, with TRBD1 matching 7 bases. TRBV23-1 is given ORF status, its function remaining uncertain. The CDR3 contains 13 residues. V lost 2 bases, J lost 8 bases, and 2 bases stayed unmatched. CDR3 DNA: TGCGCCAGCAGTCAAGACAGGGACGAAAAACTGTTTTTT. As protein: CASSQDRDEKLFF.

This chain connects TRBV28 to TRBJ1-1, with D unclear. Germline V CDR1 and CDR2: MDHEN, SYDVKM. This CDR3 is built from 12 residues. Trimming took 6 bases from V and 0 from J, leaving 5 bases between them. The DNA for the CDR3 is TGTGCCAGCAGCCCTATGAACACTGAAGCTTTCTTT. This translates into CASSPMNTEAFF.

The chain has TRBV7-8 and TRBJ2-1; D possibly corresponds to TRBD2 (5 bases). The CDR3 consists of 18 residues. From germline, CDR1 is SGHVS and CDR2 FQNEAQ. The V end was cut by 4 bases, the J end by 4 bases, with 23 bases between. The chain's CDR3 is CASSSYLILDPQYNEQFF. CDR3 bases: TGTGCCAGCAGCTCCTACTTAATACTAGATCCCCAATACAATGAGCAGTTCTTC.

This clone was seen once. V and J are TRBV18 and TRBJ1-4, with TRBD1 matching 7 bases. The germline gives CDR1 KGHSH, CDR2 LQKENI. After removal of 3 bases from V and 4 bases from J, the junction contained 8 bases not matched to a gene. CDR3 size: 16 residues. CDR3 bases: TGTGCCAGCTCACCCTTCCAGGGGGACAGTAATGAAAAACTGTTTTTT. It translates to CASSPFQGDSNEKLFF.

This clone was recorded only once. The V call is TRBV7-8, the J call TRBJ2-2; TRBD2 matches at 14 bases. This CDR3 has 15 amino acids. Losses at the gene ends were 5 bases for V and 6 bases for J; bases not matched to a gene: 2. The V gene's germline CDR1 is SGHVS and CDR2 FQNEAQ. In DNA form, the CDR3 reads TGTGCCAGCAGCGAGACTAGCGGGAGGGCCGGGGAGCTGTTTTTT. Protein: CASSETSGRAGELFF.

The chain joins TRBV2 to TRBJ2-5; TRBD2 aligns across 15 bases. Per germline, CDR1 SNHLY and CDR2 FYNNEI. V dropped 10 bases and J dropped 5; count of bases not matched to a gene: 2. The CDR3 covers 13 residues. CDR3 loop: CATGLAGGETQYF. The CDR3, as DNA: TGTGCCACGGGACTAGCGGGGGGTGAGACCCAGTACTTC.

The chain joins TRBV11-2 to TRBJ2-5, with 10 bases that match TRBD2. After removal of 1 base from V and 2 bases from J, the junction contained 4 bases not matched to a gene. The germline V gene encodes CDR1 SGHAT and CDR2 FQNNGV. This CDR3 is 16 amino acids long. CDR3 amino acids: CASSLVLAGVQETQYF. In DNA form, the CDR3 reads TGTGCCAGCAGCTTAGTGCTAGCGGGGGTACAAGAGACCCAGTACTTC. The whole variable domain, filled in from reference TRBV11-2 and TRBJ2-5, reads EAGVAQSPRYKIIEKRQSVAFWCNPISGHATLYWYQQILGQGPKLLIQFQNNGVVDDSQLPKDRFSAERLKGVDSTLKIQPAKLEDSAVYLCASSLVLAGVQETQYFGPGTRLLVL.

The chain carries TRBV29-1 and TRBJ1-5, with 7 bases fitting TRBD1. There are 12 residues in the CDR3. Trimming took 7 bases from V and 3 from J; bases not matched to a gene: 3. The germline CDR1 and CDR2 sequences are SQVTM and ANQGSEA. The CDR3 nucleotides read TGCAGCGCAGGGGGTTACAATCAGCCCCAGCATTTT. This codes for CSAGGYNQPQHF.

The chain joins TRBV5-1 to TRBJ2-1; D is possibly TRBD1 or TRBD2 (10 bases each). Germline CDR1 is SGHRS and CDR2 is YFSETQ. The V gene lost 2 bases and the J gene lost 10 bases, with 31 bases spanning the gap. The CDR3 extends over 19 amino acids. CDR3 sequence (DNA): TGCGCCAGCAGCTTCGAGGGACAGGGGCTAGCGGGAGAGGAGGGCGAGCAGTTCTTC. Amino acids: CASSFEGQGLAGEEGEQFF.